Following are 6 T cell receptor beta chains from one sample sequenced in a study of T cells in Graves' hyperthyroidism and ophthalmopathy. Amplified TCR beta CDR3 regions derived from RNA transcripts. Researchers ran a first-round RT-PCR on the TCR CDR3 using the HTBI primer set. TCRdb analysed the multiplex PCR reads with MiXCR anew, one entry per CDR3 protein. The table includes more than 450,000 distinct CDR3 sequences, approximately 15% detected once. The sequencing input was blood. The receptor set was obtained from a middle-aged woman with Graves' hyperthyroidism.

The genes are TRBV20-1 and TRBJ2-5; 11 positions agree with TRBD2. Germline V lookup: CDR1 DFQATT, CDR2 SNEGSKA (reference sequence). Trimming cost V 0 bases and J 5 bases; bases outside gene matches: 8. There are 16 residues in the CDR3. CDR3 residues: CSAREPTSGSLETQYF. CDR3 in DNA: TGCAGTGCTAGAGAACCCACTAGCGGGAGTTTGGAGACCCAGTACTTC.

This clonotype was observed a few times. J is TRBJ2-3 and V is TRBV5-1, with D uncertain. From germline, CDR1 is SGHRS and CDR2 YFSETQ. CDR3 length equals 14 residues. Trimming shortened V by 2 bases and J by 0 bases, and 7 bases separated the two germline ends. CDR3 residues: CASSFAHSTDTQYF. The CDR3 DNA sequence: TGCGCCAGCAGCTTCGCGCACAGCACAGATACGCAGTATTTT.

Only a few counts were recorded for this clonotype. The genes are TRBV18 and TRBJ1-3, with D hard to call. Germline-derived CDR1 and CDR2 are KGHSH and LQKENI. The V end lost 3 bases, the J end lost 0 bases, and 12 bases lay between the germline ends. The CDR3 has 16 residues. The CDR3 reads CASSPLAESSGNTIYF. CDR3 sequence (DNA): TGTGCCAGCTCACCTCTAGCAGAGAGCTCTGGAAACACCATATATTTT. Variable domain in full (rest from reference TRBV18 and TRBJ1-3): NAGVMQNPRHLVRRRGQEARLRCSPMKGHSHVYWYRQLPEEGLKFMVYLQKENIIDESGMPKERFSAEFPKEGPSILRIQQVVRGDSAAYFCASSPLAESSGNTIYFGEGSWLTVV.

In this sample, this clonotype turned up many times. The CDR3 sequence: CASSLGEAGELFF. The CDR3 DNA sequence: TGTGCCAGCAGCTTAGGGGAAGCCGGGGAGCTGTTTTTT. The chain couples TRBV7-9 to TRBJ2-2; D uncertain. The CDR3 spans 13 residues. V gave up 1 base and J gave up 6 bases, with 6 bases separating them. Germline CDR1 and CDR2: SEHNR and FQNEAQ (reference sequence). Supplemented by reference TRBV7-9 and TRBJ2-2, the full variable domain reads DTGVSQNPRHKITKRGQNVTFRCDPISEHNRLYWYRQTLGQGPEFLTYFQNEAQLEKSRLLSDRFSAERPKGSFSTLEIQRTEQGDSAMYLCASSLGEAGELFFGEGSRLTVL.

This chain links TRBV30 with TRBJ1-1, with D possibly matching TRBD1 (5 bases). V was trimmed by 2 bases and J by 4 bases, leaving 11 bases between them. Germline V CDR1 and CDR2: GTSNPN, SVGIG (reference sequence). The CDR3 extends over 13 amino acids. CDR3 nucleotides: TGTGCCTGGAGTTTATTTCAGGGCACTGAAGCTTTCTTT. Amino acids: CAWSLFQGTEAFF.

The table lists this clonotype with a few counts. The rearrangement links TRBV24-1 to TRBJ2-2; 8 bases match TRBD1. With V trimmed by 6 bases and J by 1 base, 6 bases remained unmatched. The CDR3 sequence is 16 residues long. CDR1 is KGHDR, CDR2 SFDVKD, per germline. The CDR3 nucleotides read TGTGCCACCAGTCCCCCCGGGACAGGGAACACCGGGGAGCTGTTTTTT. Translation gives CATSPPGTGNTGELFF.